This T cell receptor (beta chain) was retrieved from a study of radiotherapy plus CTLA-4 blockade in lung cancer. Study conclusions and caveats: Peripheral blood showed expansion of tumor-derived TCR clones after radiotherapy and ipilimumab. Together with interferon-beta, which increased in serum after radiation, early dynamic changes in blood T cell clones were reportedly the best predictors of response.

In chemo-refractory metastatic non-small-cell lung cancer, patients got ipilimumab CTLA-4 blockade together with focal radiation. V lost 1 base and J 3 bases, leaving 15 bases between the germline ends. Germline V gives CDR1 KGHSH, CDR2 LQKENI. CDR3 length equals 16 residues. Generated by immunoSEQ multiplex PCR, the TCRdb table keeps only in-frame clones and is missing some. The repertoire includes 100,000 to 150,000 clones, around 90% of them detected once, and more than 6.5% sits in the top ten. In the case of this clone: As yet, its antigen is unknown.

The sample in question was peripheral blood, obtained from a patient treated with radiotherapy plus ipilimumab. J is TRBJ1-1 and V is TRBV18, with a possible D match to TRBD1 (5 bases). This TCR was sampled from a human donor with non-small cell lung cancer that progressed on radiotherapy plus ipilimumab. The CDR3 is CASSPLIPRGDTEAFF. The CDR3 DNA follows: TGTGCCAGCTCACCACTGATACCACGGGGGGACACTGAAGCTTTCTTT.